Here is one T cell receptor beta chain with its context. This sample was included in a study of blood T cell repertoires in COVID-19. Study-level information: Samples taken during acute and convalescent COVID-19 were collected in the United States, Italy and Spain.

Germline V gene sequence: CDR1 SGHRS, CDR2 YFSETQ. The ends were cut back, 0 bases at V and 2 bases at J, with 9 bases in the middle. This CDR3 is 14 amino acids long. Cohort 3 donors counted as recovered after two negative PCRs, clearance, or resolved symptoms. Some clones are missing from TCRdb's copy, which holds only in-frame ones; the method was immunoSEQ multiplex PCR. The repertoire holds over 150,000 clones, with about 80% as singletons. Sequences were obtained from PBMCs or T cells enriched from blood (not recorded which). This TCR came from a man aged 40-55 years who had recovered from COVID-19. The chain joins TRBV5-1 to TRBJ2-7; no clear D. CDR3 region: CASSLVGSTYEQYF. The DNA for the CDR3 is TGCGCCAGCAGCTTGGTGGGCAGTACCTACGAGCAGTACTTC.